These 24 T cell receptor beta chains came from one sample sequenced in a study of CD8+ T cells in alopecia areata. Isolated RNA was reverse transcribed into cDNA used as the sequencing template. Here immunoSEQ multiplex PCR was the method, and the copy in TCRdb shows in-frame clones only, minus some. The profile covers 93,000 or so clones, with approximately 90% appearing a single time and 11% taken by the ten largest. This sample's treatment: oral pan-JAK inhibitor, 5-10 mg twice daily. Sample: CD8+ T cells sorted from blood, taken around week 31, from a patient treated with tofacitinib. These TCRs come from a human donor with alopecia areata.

The CDR3 region is CASSPWGADNEQFF. As DNA, the CDR3 is TGTGCCAGCAGCCCGTGGGGGGCCGACAATGAGCAGTTCTTC. The chain has TRBV14 and TRBJ2-1; D is possibly TRBD1 or TRBD2 (6 bases each). The CDR3 spans 14 residues. Germline assignment: CDR1 SGHDN and CDR2 FVKESK. V was clipped by 4 bases and J by 5 bases, with 12 bases between them. Full variable domain (rest looked up from reference TRBV14 and TRBJ2-1): EAGVTQFPSHSVIEKGQTVTLRCDPISGHDNLYWYRRVMGKEIKFLLHFVKESKQDESGMPNNRFLAERTGGTYSTLKVQPAELEDSGVYFCASSPWGADNEQFFGPGTRLTVL.

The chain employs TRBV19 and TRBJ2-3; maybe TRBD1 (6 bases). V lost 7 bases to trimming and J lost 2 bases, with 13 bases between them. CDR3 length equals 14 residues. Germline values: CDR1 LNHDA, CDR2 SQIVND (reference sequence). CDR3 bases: TGTGCCAGTAAGAGGCTGGGACACACAGATACGCAGTATTTT. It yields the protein CASKRLGHTDTQYF.

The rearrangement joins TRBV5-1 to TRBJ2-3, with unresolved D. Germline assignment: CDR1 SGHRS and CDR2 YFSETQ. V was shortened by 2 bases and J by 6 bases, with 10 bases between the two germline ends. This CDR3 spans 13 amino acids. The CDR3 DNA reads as TGCGCCAGCAGCTTCGTACCCGGGGATACGCAGTATTTT. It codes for CASSFVPGDTQYF.

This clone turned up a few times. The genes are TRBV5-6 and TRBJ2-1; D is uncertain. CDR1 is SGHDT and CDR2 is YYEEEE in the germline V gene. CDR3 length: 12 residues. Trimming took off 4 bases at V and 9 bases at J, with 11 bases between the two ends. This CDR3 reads CASSDGLGEQFF. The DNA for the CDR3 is TGTGCCAGCAGCGACGGCCTCGGTGAGCAGTTCTTC. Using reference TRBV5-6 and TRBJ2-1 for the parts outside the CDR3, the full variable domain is DAGVTQSPTHLIKTRGQQVTLRCSPKSGHDTVSWYQQALGQGPQFIFQYYEEEERQRGNFPDRFSGHQFPNYSSELNVNALLLGDSALYLCASSDGLGEQFFGPGTRLTVL.

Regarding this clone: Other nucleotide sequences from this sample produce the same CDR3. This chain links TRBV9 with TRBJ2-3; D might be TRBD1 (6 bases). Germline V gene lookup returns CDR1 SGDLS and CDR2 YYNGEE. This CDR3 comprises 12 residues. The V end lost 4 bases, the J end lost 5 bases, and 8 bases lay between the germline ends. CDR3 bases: TGTGCCAGCAGCCCCAGGGGAGATACGCAGTATTTT. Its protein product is CASSPRGDTQYF.

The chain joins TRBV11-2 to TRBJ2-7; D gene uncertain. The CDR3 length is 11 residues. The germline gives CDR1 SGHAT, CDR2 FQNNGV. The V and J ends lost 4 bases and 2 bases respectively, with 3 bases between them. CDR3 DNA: TGTGCCAGCAGCTCCCCCTACGAGCAGTACTTC. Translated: CASSSPYEQYF. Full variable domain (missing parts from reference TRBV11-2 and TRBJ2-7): EAGVAQSPRYKIIEKRQSVAFWCNPISGHATLYWYQQILGQGPKLLIQFQNNGVVDDSQLPKDRFSAERLKGVDSTLKIQPAKLEDSAVYLCASSSPYEQYFGPGTRLTVT.

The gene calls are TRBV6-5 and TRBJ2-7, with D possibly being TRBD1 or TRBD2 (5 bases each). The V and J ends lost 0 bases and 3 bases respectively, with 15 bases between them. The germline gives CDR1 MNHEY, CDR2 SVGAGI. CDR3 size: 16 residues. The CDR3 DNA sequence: TGTGCCAGCAGTTACTCCCGGGACGCCGGGGACTACGAGCAGTACTTC. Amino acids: CASSYSRDAGDYEQYF.

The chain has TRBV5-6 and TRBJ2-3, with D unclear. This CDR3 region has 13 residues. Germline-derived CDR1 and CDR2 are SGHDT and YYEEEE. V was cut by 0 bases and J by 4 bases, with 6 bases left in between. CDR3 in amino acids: CASSLEYSDTQYF. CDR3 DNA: TGTGCCAGCAGCTTGGAATATTCAGATACGCAGTATTTT.

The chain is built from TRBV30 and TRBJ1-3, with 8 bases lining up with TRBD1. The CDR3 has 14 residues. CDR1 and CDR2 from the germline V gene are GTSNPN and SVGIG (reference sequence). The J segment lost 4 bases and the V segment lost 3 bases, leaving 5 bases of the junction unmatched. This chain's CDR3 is CAWSAGQGGNTIYF. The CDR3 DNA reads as TGTGCCTGGAGCGCCGGACAGGGAGGAAACACCATATATTTT.

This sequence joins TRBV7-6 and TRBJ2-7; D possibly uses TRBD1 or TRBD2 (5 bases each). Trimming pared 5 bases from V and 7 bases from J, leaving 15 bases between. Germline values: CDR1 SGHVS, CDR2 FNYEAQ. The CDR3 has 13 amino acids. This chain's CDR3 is CASSVGTEGEQYF. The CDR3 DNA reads TGTGCCAGCAGCGTCGGGACCGAAGGGGAGCAGTACTTC.

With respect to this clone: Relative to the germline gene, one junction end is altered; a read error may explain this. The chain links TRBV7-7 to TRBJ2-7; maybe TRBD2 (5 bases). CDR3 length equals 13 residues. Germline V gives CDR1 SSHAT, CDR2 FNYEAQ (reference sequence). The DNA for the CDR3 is TGTGCTAGCAGCTTAGCGCTGTCCTACGAGCAGTACTTC. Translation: CASSLALSYEQYF.

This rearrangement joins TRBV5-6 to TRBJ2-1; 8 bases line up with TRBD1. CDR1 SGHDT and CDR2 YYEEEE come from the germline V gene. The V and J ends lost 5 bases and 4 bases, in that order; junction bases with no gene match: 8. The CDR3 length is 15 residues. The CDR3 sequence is CASSFGTGLYNEQFF. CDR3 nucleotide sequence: TGTGCCAGCAGTTTTGGGACAGGCTTATACAATGAGCAGTTCTTC.

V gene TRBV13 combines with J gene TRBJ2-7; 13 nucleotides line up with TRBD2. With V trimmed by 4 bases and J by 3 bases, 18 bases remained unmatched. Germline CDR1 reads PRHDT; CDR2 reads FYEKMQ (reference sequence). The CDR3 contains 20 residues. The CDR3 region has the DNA TGTGCCAGCAGCTCTTCTCGGGGGACTAGCGGGACAGTATCGGGCTACGAGCAGTACTTC. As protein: CASSSSRGTSGTVSGYEQYF.

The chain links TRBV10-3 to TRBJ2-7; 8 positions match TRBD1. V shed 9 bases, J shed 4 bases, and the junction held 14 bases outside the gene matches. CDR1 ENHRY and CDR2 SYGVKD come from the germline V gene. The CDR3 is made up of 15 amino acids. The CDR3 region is CAITPAETGVYEQYF. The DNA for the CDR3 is TGTGCCATAACCCCCGCGGAGACAGGGGTTTACGAGCAGTACTTC.

The CDR3 spells CASSPGLAAYNEQFF. The DNA for the CDR3 is TGTGCCAGCAGCCCGGGACTAGCGGCGTACAATGAGCAGTTCTTC. The chain is built from TRBV7-9 and TRBJ2-1; 11 bases fit TRBD2. CDR3 size: 15 residues. Unmatched junction bases numbered 4, after V lost 5 bases and J lost 4 bases. Germline assignment: CDR1 SEHNR and CDR2 FQNEAQ (reference sequence).

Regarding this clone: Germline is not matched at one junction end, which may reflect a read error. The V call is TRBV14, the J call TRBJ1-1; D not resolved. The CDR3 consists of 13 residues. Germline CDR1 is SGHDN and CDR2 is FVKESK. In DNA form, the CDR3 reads TGTGCCAGCAGCCAGACTAATTCGGGCCGCCAGCAATTT. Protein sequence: CASSQTNSGRQQF.

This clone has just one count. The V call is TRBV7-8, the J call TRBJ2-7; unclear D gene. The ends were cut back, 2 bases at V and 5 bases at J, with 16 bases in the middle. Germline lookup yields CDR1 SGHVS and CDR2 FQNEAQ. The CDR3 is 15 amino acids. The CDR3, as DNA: TGTGCCAGCAGCTTACCGTACCTAAGTGGAGACGAGCAGTACTTC. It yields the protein CASSLPYLSGDEQYF.

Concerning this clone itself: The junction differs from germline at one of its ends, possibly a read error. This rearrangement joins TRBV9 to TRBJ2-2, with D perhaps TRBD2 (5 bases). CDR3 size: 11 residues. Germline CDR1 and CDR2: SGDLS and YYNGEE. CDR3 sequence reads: CASSSRTAVTF. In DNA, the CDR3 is TGTGCCAGCAGCTCACGGACTGCGGTTACATTT.

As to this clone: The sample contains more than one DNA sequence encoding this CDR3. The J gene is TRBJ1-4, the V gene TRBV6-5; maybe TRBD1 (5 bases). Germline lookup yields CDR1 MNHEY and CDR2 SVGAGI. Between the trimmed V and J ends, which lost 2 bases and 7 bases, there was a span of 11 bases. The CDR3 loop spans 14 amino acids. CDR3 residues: CASSYGQGGEKLFF. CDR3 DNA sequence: TGTGCCAGCAGTTACGGCCAGGGAGGTGAAAAACTGTTTTTT.

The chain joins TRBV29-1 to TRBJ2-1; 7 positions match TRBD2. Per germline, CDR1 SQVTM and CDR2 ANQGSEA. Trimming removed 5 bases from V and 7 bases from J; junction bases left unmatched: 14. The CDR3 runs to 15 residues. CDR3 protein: CSVTVLLPGRNEQFF. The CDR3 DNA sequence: TGCAGCGTTACCGTCCTCCTACCCGGGAGGAATGAGCAGTTCTTC.

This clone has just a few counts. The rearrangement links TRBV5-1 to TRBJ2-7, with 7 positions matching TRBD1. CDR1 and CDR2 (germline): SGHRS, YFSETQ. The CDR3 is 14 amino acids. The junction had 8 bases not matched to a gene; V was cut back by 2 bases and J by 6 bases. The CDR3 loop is CASSLGQGEVEQYF. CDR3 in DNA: TGCGCCAGCAGCTTAGGGCAGGGGGAAGTCGAGCAGTACTTC.

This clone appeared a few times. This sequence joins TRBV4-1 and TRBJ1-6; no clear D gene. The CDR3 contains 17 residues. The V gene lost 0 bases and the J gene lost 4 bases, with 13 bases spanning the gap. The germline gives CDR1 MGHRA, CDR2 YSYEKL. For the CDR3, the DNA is TGCGCCAGCAGCCAAGAGGTCCGACCCTCATATAATTCACCCCTCCACTTT. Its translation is CASSQEVRPSYNSPLHF.

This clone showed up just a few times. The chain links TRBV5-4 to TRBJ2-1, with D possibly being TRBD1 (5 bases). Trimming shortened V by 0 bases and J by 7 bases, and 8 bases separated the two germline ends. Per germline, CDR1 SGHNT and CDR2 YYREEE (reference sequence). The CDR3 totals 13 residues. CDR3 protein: CASSLEGLNEQFF. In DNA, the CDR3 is TGTGCCAGCAGCTTGGAGGGGCTGAATGAGCAGTTCTTC.

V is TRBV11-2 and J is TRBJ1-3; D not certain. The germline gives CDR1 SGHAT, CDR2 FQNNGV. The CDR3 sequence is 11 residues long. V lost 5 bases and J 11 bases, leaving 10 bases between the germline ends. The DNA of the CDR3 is TGTGCCAGCAGCACCATCGGTCCCATATATTTT. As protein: CASSTIGPIYF.